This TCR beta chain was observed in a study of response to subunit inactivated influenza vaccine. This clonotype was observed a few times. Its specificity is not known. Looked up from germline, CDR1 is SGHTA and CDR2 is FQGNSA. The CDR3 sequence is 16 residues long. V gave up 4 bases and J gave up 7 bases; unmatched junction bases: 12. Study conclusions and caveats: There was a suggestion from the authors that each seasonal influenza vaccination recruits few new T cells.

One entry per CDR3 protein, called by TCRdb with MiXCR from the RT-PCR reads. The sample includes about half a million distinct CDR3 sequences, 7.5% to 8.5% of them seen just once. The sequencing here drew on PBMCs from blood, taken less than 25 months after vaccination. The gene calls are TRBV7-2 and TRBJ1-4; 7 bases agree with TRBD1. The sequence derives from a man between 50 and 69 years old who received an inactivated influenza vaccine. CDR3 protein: CASSSGGSGVGEKLFF. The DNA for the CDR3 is TGTGCCAGCAGCTCAGGGGGGTCGGGGGTTGGTGAAAAACTGTTTTTT.